This T cell receptor (beta chain) comes out of a study of T cells in Graves' hyperthyroidism and ophthalmopathy. Researchers amplified the TCR beta CDR3 regions from RNA transcripts. The HTBI primer set drove a first-round RT-PCR of the TCR CDR3. TCRdb re-called the multiplex PCR reads through MiXCR, storing one row per CDR3 protein. The data show approximately 360,000 distinct CDR3 sequences, around a quarter seen once. Whole-study results and caveats: Blood held most thyroid clonotypes expanded above 0.001 frequency.

This CDR3 has 17 amino acids. Trimming removed 3 bases from V and 9 bases from J; junction bases left unmatched: 14. CDR1 and CDR2 (germline): LNHDA, SQIVND (reference sequence). The sample holds a few counts of this clonotype. Its specificity is not known. Disease duration under 2 months; hyperthyroidism patients were aged 18 to 65. Diagnoses used clinical symptoms, serum thyroxine and TRAb, thyroid ultrasound and orbital computed tomography. More than 8 ml fresh peripheral blood yielded the PBMCs. This receptor was taken from a man aged 45-60 years with Graves' hyperthyroidism. Sequenced input: blood. The V and J genes are TRBV19 and TRBJ2-1, with 10 bases fitting TRBD2. For the CDR3, the DNA is TGTGCCAGTAGTATGGCTAGCGGGAGCCCAGGGGTAGTTGAGCAGTTCTTC. This translates into CASSMASGSPGVVEQFF.